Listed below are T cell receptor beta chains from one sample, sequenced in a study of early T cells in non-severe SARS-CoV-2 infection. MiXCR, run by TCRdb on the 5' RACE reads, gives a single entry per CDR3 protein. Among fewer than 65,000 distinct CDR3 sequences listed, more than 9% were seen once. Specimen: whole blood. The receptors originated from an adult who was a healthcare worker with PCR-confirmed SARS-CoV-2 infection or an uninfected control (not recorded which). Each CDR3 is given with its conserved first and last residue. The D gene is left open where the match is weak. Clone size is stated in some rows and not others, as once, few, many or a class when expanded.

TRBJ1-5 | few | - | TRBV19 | TGTGCCAGTAGTGCTGACAATAGCAATCAGCCCCAGCATTTT | CASSADNSNQPQHF
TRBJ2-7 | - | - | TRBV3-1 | TGTGCCAGCAGCACCGCCGGGATCCCCTACGAGCAGTACTTC | CASSTAGIPYEQYF
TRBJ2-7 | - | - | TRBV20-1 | TGCAGTGCTAGGGTCGGACTCATTTACGAGCAGTACTTC | CSARVGLIYEQYF
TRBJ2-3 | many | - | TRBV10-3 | TGTGCCATCAGTGAACGGGCAGATACGCAGTATTTT | CAISERADTQYF
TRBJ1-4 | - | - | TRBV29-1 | TGCAGCGTTGAGGCAGGGTCAGAAAAACTGTTTTTT | CSVEAGSEKLFF
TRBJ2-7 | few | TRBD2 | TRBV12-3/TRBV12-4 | TGTGCCAGCAGTTTATTCGGGACTAGCGGGAGTAGCGAGCAGTACTTC | CASSLFGTSGSSEQYF
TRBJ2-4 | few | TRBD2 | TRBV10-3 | TGTGCCATCAGTGAAGGACTAGCGGGGGCCAAAAACATTCAGTACTTC | CAISEGLAGAKNIQYF
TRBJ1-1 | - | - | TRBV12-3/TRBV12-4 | TGTGCCAGCAGTCACGGACCCGGGCTTTACTCTGAAGCTTTCTTT | CASSHGPGLYSEAFF
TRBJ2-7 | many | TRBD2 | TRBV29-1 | TGCAGCGGGTCCAGCGGGGACTACGAGCAGTACTTC | CSGSSGDYEQYF
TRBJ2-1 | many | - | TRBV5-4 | TGTGCCAGCAGCCCGCTTGGGGGAGTGGGGGTTGAGCAGTTCTTC | CASSPLGGVGVEQFF
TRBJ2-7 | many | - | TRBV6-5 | TGTGCCAGCAGTCGAGGGAGCGGGCTCTTTTCCGAGCAGTACTTC | CASSRGSGLFSEQYF
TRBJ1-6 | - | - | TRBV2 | TGTGCCAGCAGTGAAGGCTGGACCTATAATTCACCCCTCCACTTT | CASSEGWTYNSPLHF
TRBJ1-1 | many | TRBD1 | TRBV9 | TGTGCCAGCAGTGTGCAGGGGGCCAGCACTGAAGCTTTCTTT | CASSVQGASTEAFF
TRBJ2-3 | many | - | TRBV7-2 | TGTGCCAGCAGCTTAGGGCGGTACCGCACAGATACGCAGTATTTT | CASSLGRYRTDTQYF
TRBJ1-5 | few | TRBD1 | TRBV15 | TGTGCCACCAGCAGAGGACAGGGTGTCAATCAGCCCCAGCATTTT | CATSRGQGVNQPQHF
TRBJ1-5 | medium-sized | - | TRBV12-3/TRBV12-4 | TGTGCCAGCAGCCCCGGGGAAGGGCAGCCCCAGCATTTT | CASSPGEGQPQHF
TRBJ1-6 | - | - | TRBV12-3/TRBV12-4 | TGTGCCAGCAGTTGGGGGGGTTATAATTCACCCCTCCACTTT | CASSWGGYNSPLHF
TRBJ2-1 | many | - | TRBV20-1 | TGCAGTGCTAGAGAGAGAGCTGGTACCTACAATGAGCAGTTCTTC | CSARERAGTYNEQFF
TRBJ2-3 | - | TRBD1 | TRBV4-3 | TGCGCCAGCAGCCAAGATCTGGGGACAGGGGGCCCAACTCGCACAGATACGCAGTATTTT | CASSQDLGTGGPTRTDTQYF
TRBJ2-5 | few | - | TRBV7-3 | TGTGCCAGCAGCCGGCTCACGGGGCCACTGAAAGAGACCCAGTACTTC | CASSRLTGPLKETQYF
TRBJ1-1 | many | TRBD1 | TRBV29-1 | TGCAGCATTACCGGGACAGGGGCCACGAACACTGAAGCTTTCTTT | CSITGTGATNTEAFF
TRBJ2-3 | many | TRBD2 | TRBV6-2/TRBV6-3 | TGTGCCAGCAGTTACGGGCTAGCGGGAGGGAATGGAGATACGCAGTATTTT | CASSYGLAGGNGDTQYF
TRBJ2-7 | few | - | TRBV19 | TGTGCCAGTAGAAAAGGGGCAGGTTCCTACGAGCAGTACTTC | CASRKGAGSYEQYF
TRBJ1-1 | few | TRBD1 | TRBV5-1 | TGCGCCAGCAGTATTACAGGGGGCACTGAAGCTTTCTTT | CASSITGGTEAFF
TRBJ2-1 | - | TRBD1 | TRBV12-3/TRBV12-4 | TGTGCCGGCAGTACCCAGACAGGGTTTACGTTTAGTGAGCAGTTCTTC | CAGSTQTGFTFSEQFF
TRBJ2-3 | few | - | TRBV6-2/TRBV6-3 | TGTGCCAGCAGTCCTCGGGCTAGAAGCACAGATACGCAGTATTTT | CASSPRARSTDTQYF
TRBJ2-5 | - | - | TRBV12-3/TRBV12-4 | TGTGCCAGCAGTTCCCGTGGGGCAGAGACCCAGTACTTC | CASSSRGAETQYF
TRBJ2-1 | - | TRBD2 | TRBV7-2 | TGTGCCAGCAGCGCATTTATTGGCGGGAGTCGGAATGAGCAGTTCTTC | CASSAFIGGSRNEQFF
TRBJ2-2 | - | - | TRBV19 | TGTGCCAGTCGACGGGGAGTCTTGAACACCGGGGAGCTGTTTTTT | CASRRGVLNTGELFF
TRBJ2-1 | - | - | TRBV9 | TGTGCCAGCAGCCGACGGGCCCGCGAGAACTACAATGAGCAGTTCTTC | CASSRRARENYNEQFF
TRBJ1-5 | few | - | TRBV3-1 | TGTGCCAGCAGCCACACCGCCAATCAGCCCCAGCATTTT | CASSHTANQPQHF